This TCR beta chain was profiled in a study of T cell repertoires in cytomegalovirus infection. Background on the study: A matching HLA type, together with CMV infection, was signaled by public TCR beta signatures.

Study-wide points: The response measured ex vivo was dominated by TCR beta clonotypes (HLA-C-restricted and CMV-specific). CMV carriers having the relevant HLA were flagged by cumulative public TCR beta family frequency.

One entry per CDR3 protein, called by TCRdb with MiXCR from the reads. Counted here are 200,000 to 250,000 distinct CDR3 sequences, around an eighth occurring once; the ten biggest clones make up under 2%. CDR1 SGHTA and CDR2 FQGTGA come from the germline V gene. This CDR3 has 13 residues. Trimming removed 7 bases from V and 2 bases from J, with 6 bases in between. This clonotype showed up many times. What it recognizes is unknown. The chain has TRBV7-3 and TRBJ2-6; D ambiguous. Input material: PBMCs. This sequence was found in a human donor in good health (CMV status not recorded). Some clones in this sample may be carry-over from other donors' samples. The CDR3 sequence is CASTWAGANVLTF. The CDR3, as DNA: TGTGCCAGCACCTGGGCTGGGGCCAACGTCCTGACTTTC. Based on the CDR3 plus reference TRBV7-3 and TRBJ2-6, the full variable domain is GAGVSQTPSNKVTEKGKYVELRCDPISGHTALYWYRQSLGQGPEFLIYFQGTGAADDSGLPNDRFFAVRPEGSVSTLKIQRTERGDSAVYLCASTWAGANVLTFGAGSRLTVL.